This T cell receptor beta chain appears in the sequencing data of a study of cytomegalovirus exposure and HLA in healthy donors. Use of 60 Vbeta and 13 Jbeta primers characterized the PCR. Method: immunoSEQ multiplex PCR; TCRdb's copy keeps in-frame clones and lacks some. In the table there are about 140,000 clones, approximately 80% of which are singletons. This TCR came from a man aged 25-45 years in good health and CMV-seropositive. Sequencing used PBMCs.

This CDR3 reads CASSVDPSGNTIYF. The CDR3, as DNA: TGCGCCAGCAGTGTAGATCCCTCTGGAAACACCATATATTTT. This chain uses TRBV10-1 with TRBJ1-3; D is unresolved. The V and J ends lost 4 bases and 0 bases respectively, with 7 bases between them. This CDR3 region has 14 residues. Germline V gene data show CDR1 as WNHNN and CDR2 as SYGVQD (reference sequence).